What follows describes a single T cell receptor beta chain. Its target antigen remains unknown. No clone much larger than this one lies a single base away; base qualities are absent. The CDR3 starts with the cysteine, ends with the phenylalanine, and has 15 residues. Here the CDR3 DNA is all that survives: 45 bases in frame from base 1. The V end loses 3 bases and the J end loses 3 bases, and a stretch of 14 bases separates them. CDR1 is given as MNHEY and CDR2 as SVGAGI, both from the germline V gene. Library method: the immunoSEQ multiplex PCR assay. The multiplex PCR relied on a mix of 60 forward primers for TCR Vbeta segments and 13 reverse primers for TCR Jbeta segments. The CDR3 region of rearranged TCR beta genes was amplified from genomic DNA by a multiplex PCR assay. The Illumina HiSeq System was used to sequence the amplified TCR beta libraries as 87-base-pair reads. Processing in the source paper ran as follows. A later analysis counted about 80 million unique TCR beta chains across the 670 or so repertoires, and approximately 11 million of these chains were shared by at least two donors. A nearest-neighbor algorithm error-corrected the raw reads and collapsed the reads into unique sequences, merging closely related sequences to remove PCR and sequencing errors. V, D and J gene segments were assigned by aligning CDR3 sequences to IMGT reference sequences. For a sequence to be retained, a match of at least six nucleotides was required to both a V gene segment and a J gene segment. Rearrangements were classified as productive when the CDR3 lacked stop codons and remained in frame with V and J, and all other rearrangements were classified as non-productive. CDR3 was defined by IMGT convention, running from the second conserved V-encoded cysteine to the conserved J-encoded phenylalanine. In an earlier analysis of roughly 610 of the donors, sequences lacking an unambiguous match to a single V gene segment were excluded. An earlier analysis of several hundred of the donors classified V segments as functional when productive rearrangements were above 56.7% and as segregating when the standard deviation between donors was above 5%. A statistical classification framework was built to diagnose cytomegalovirus status from the catalog of TCR beta chain sequences. In a later analysis, TCR nucleotide sequences were compared against IMGT/GENE-DB human TR gene sequences so that V and J genes could be assigned. Using the TCRdist pipeline, a later analysis assigned CDR3 sequences along with most-parsimonious VDJ recombination scenarios. In a later analysis, each TCR beta chain was defined by its CDR3 amino acid sequence together with its V-gene family, and reads without a unique V-gene family were excluded. As a way to deal with suspected cross-contamination and a sequencing artifact, a later analysis dropped 450 to 700 nucleotide sequences that were highly shared and had low generation probability. In a later analysis, a clonal expansion index was calculated for each public chain from normalized within-repertoire ranks of inferred template counts. In a later analysis, generation probabilities were computed using a VDJ recombination model fitted to out-of-frame rearrangements, and the results were checked against IGoR. In a later analysis, hypergeometric tests were used to score TCR-TCR, TCR-HLA and TCR-CMV co-occurrence, with a repertoire-size bias correction applied to TCR pairs. In a later analysis, false discovery rates were estimated by permuting HLA or CMV assignments 20 times. In a later analysis, co-occurring TCRs were grouped with DBSCAN, and TCRdist sequence similarity was added when clustering was performed within HLA-allele-positive subsets. For co-occurrence clustering, repertoires with fewer than 30,000 or more than 120,000 public chains were excluded, along with roughly five repertoires with anomalous nucleotide sharing. TCRdb took over this immuneACCESS table, retaining in-frame rearrangements with V and J assigned. Such tables are incomplete; in checked studies, under half of the missing clones stem from an unresolved V gene, and the remainder is unexplained. The DNA was the basis for D and trimming; V, J and clone size are from that table. Here the sample has approximately 140,000 clones; roughly 80% occur a single time. Of the sample, under 2% is held by the ten largest clones.

The cohort was made up of 650 to 700 healthy bone marrow donors. Cohort members were all nominally healthy when sampled, although unrecorded immune exposures were likely present. The donor was CMV seronegative and belonged to the group of 380 or so seronegative cohort members. Every donor gave a peripheral blood sample, and the peripheral blood mononuclear cells from that sample were used for TCR beta sequencing. The Qiagen DNeasy Blood Extraction Kit was used to extract genomic DNA from the blood cell samples. This sample is drawn from a study of cytomegalovirus exposure and HLA in healthy donors (dated by TCRdb to the late 2010s). With respect to the entire study: An earlier analysis of around 600 of the donors reported more than 250 Gb of sequence data and some 120 million unique TCR beta sequences from roughly 200 million T cells. Donor age, sex, ethnicity and CMV serostatus were collected together with the repertoire data. Across under 500 genotyped donors of the cohort, an average of approximately 240,000 unique TCR beta nucleotide sequences per donor were sequenced, and 15% to 20% of those sequences were non-productive. The genetic ancestry cluster associated with self-reported Caucasian donors included around four fifths of the roughly 400 genotyped donors. The study used immunosequencing to profile the T cell repertoires of more than 650 subjects and linked those repertoires to cytomegalovirus serostatus. The aim of the study was to test whether cataloging public T cell receptors could identify signatures of past pathogen exposure. In addition to the first cohort of roughly 670 subjects, a separate validation cohort of 120 different subjects was used. In the later analysis, no new phenotypic data were used to find candidate immune exposures; instead, reliance was placed on TCR beta sequences and their occurrence across donors. Genome-wide SNP genotypes for about 65% of the 666 donors were used in a later genetic analysis, which treated that subset as a discovery cohort. To decide whether each TCR beta V gene segment behaved as functional or pseudogenic, an earlier analysis of 587 of the donors relied on high-throughput TCR beta sequencing. To predict cytomegalovirus infection status, the study brought together high-throughput TCR immunosequencing, statistical association of individual TCRs with disease status, and machine learning. Several DR-DQ haplotypes were handled as single units for association and clustering because linkage in the cohort was strong. The number of typed donors differed by locus: roughly 629-630 for A, B, C, DRB1 and DQB1; approximately 540 for DQA1; around 610 for DPA1; and around 490 for DPB1. A later analysis re-analyzed previously published TCR beta repertoires from hundreds of donors and added high-resolution HLA genotyping to study TCR occurrence patterns. Roughly 300 gigabases of sequencing data and some 85 million unique TCR sequences were included in an early release covering around 600 HLA-typed donors. HLA typing covered class I and class II loci at four-digit resolution. Every repertoire in the discovery cohort had been generated on one and the same sequencing platform. The paper as a whole reports these results and caveats: Because HLA typing was missing for some donors at each locus, association tests included only the typed subset. In vitro tests confirmed that a few of the cytomegalovirus-associated TCR beta chains recognize cytomegalovirus antigens. Most CMV-associated TCR beta chains appeared to be HLA-restricted in a later analysis, and the HLA associations seemed to be driven largely by CMV exposure. CMV serostatus was the only immune exposure information available for the cohort. Several of the top co-occurrence clusters appeared to be linked to parvovirus B19, influenza, CMV and Epstein-Barr virus, according to a later analysis. At a false discovery rate of 0.05, a later analysis linked under 20,000 TCR beta sequences to specific HLA alleles. In a later analysis, HLA-associated TCR beta chains showed more clonal expansion and lower generation probabilities than non-associated chains that were equally common. Some IMGT-functional V segments, including TRBV6-2 and TRBV6-3, could not be told apart with the 87-base-pair reads, so those segments were excluded. Sequencing depth was assumed to be roughly uniform across donors in the presence/absence analyses, though that assumption may not hold. A cluster of highly shared sequence variants was judged likely to represent a technical artifact of the sequencing pipeline. When HLA alleles, especially DR and DQ, strongly co-occurred, TCR associations were difficult to assign to individual alleles. This cohort had only TCR beta chains sequenced, and the lack of alpha or paired-chain data limited which features could be detected. According to the authors, the approach could potentially be generalized to other disease states and immunological phenotypes. Correlated functional status among segregating V segments might be attributable to linkage disequilibrium, but an unknown experimental factor could not be ruled out. The study gave a list of some 150 TCR beta chains associated with cytomegalovirus. Because counts were too low, approximately 18 rarely observed V segments, including chromosome 9 orphons, were excluded from the earlier analysis of 587 of the donors. In an earlier analysis of under 600 of the donors, most TCR beta V segments were observed in productive rearrangements about 90% or about 30% of the time, broadly matching IMGT annotations. According to a later analysis, TCR association rates differed among HLA loci, with DRB1 alleles showing the most associated TCRs and HLA-C alleles showing the fewest. A further reported finding was that TCR beta sequences accurately predicted the HLA-A and HLA-B alleles for most subjects in the first cohort. Most TCR sequences were observed very rarely across donors, whereas some public TCRs were present in many individuals. In both the original and validation cohorts, the classifier was reported to diagnose cytomegalovirus status with high specificity and sensitivity. According to a later genetic analysis, donors in an Asian-associated ancestry cluster had fewer N-insertions in productive TCRs than the approximately 690-donor mean. In a later genetic analysis, a missense DCLRE1C variant was associated with V-gene and J-gene trimming of TCR beta chains, and the association was replicated in an independent cohort.

In this chain, TRBV6-5 is recombined with TRBJ1-1; TRBD1 is a weak D gene call, 6 bases matching. The TCR sequence derives from a female donor in good health and CMV-seronegative. Material for sequencing was PBMCs. DNA sequence: TGTGCCAGCAGTTATGGGACACTGGGGGACACTGAAGCTTTCTTT. Translation gives CASSYGTLGDTEAFF.